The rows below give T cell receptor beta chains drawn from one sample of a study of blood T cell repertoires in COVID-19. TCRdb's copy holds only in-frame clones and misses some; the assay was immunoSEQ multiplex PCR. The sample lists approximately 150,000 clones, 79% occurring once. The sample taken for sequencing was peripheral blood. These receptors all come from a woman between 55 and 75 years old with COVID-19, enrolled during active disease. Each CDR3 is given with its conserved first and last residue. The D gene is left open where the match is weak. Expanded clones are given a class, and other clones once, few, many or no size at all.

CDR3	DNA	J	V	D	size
CASSLRDSEITDTQYF	TGTGCCAGTAGCCTCCGGGACAGCGAAATCACAGATACGCAGTATTTT	TRBJ2-3	TRBV19	TRBD1	NA
CSFTQGARAFF	TGCAGCTTTACTCAGGGGGCAAGAGCTTTCTTT	TRBJ1-1	TRBV29-1	TRBD1	NA
CASSQGGRNYGYTF	TGTGCCAGCAGCCAAGGGGGCCGCAACTATGGCTACACCTTC	TRBJ1-2	TRBV14	NA	NA
CASSLGLAGERVTNEQFF	TGCGCCAGCAGCTTGGGGCTAGCGGGGGAAAGGGTGACCAATGAGCAGTTCTTC	TRBJ2-1	TRBV5-1	TRBD2	NA
CASSSVMNTEAFF	TGCGCCAGCAGCTCAGTCATGAACACTGAAGCTTTCTTT	TRBJ1-1	TRBV5-1	NA	NA
CASSPRASAYYEQYF	TGTGCCAGTAGTCCCCGCGCTAGCGCCTACTACGAGCAGTACTTC	TRBJ2-7	TRBV19	NA	NA
CASSLRLAANIQYF	TGCGCCAGCAGCCTGAGACTAGCGGCCAACATTCAGTACTTC	TRBJ2-4	TRBV5-1	TRBD2	NA
CASSFVSGRRNEQFF	TGTGCCAGCAGTTTCGTGAGCGGGAGAAGGAATGAGCAGTTCTTC	TRBJ2-1	TRBV27	TRBD2	NA
CASSARGGAHNEQYF	TGTGCCAGCTCCGCCCGAGGCGGGGCGCATAACGAGCAGTACTTC	TRBJ2-7	TRBV18	NA	NA
CASSNTGGAGYTF	TGTGCCAGCAGTAATACAGGGGGAGCTGGCTACACCTTC	TRBJ1-2	TRBV12-3/TRBV12-4	TRBD1	NA
CASSLRHQDTQYF	TGTGCCAGCAGCTTGAGACATCAAGATACGCAGTATTTT	TRBJ2-3	TRBV5-8	NA	NA
CASGGGGFTEAFF	TGCGCCAGCGGAGGGGGGGGTTTCACTGAAGCTTTCTTT	TRBJ1-1	TRBV10-1	NA	NA
CASSFANQPQHF	TGTGCCAGCAGTTTTGCGAATCAGCCCCAGCATTTT	TRBJ1-5	TRBV6-5	NA	NA
CASSFTEPQHF	TGTGCCAGCAGTTTTACGGAGCCCCAGCATTTT	TRBJ1-5	TRBV28	NA	NA
CASSKLAGGSYTGELFF	TGTGCCAGCAGTAAACTAGCGGGAGGGTCCTACACCGGGGAGCTGTTTTTT	TRBJ2-2	TRBV27	TRBD2	NA
CASSVTSGTDTQYF	TGTGCCAGCAGCGTCACTAGCGGGACAGATACGCAGTATTTT	TRBJ2-3	TRBV9	TRBD2	NA
CASSLEGGGHTDTQYF	TGTGCCAGTAGTCTCGAAGGCGGGGGACACACAGATACGCAGTATTTT	TRBJ2-3	TRBV19	NA	NA
CASSRIQGSGYTF	TGTGCCAGCAGCCGAATACAGGGAAGTGGCTACACCTTC	TRBJ1-2	TRBV2	NA	NA
CASSWDRNTDTQYF	TGTGCCAGTAGTTGGGACAGGAACACAGATACGCAGTATTTT	TRBJ2-3	TRBV19	TRBD1	NA
CASRPTGTTAGELFF	TGTGCCAGCAGACCGACAGGGACGACCGCCGGGGAGCTGTTTTTT	TRBJ2-2	TRBV5-6	TRBD1	NA
CASSVGSTNEKLFF	TGTGCCAGCAGTGTCGGGTCAACTAATGAAAAACTGTTTTTT	TRBJ1-4	TRBV25-1	NA	NA
CASSSGGLGNTIYF	TGTGCCAGCAGCTCAGGGGGGCTGGGAAACACCATATATTTT	TRBJ1-3	TRBV7-9	TRBD1	NA
CASSPQGAGFYGYTF	TGCGCCAGCAGCCCACAGGGAGCCGGATTCTATGGCTACACCTTC	TRBJ1-2	TRBV10-1	NA	once
CASSYRQTGSAGMTEAFF	TGCGCCAGCAGCTATCGCCAAACAGGGTCGGCCGGTATGACTGAAGCTTTCTTT	TRBJ1-1	TRBV5-1	NA	NA
CASSLGQGNEKLFF	TGTGCCAGCAGTTTGGGACAGGGTAATGAAAAACTGTTTTTT	TRBJ1-4	TRBV6-5	TRBD1	NA
CASSLRGGQGPDQPQHF	TGTGCCAGCAGCTTGAGGGGGGGACAGGGGCCGGATCAGCCCCAGCATTTT	TRBJ1-5	TRBV5-6	TRBD1	NA
CASSTRSYGTDSNQPQHF	TGTGCCAGCAGTACTCGATCCTACGGGACAGATAGCAATCAGCCCCAGCATTTT	TRBJ1-5	TRBV28	TRBD1	NA
CASSLSGQGSYNEQFF	TGCGCCAGCAGCTTGTCCGGACAGGGCTCCTACAATGAGCAGTTCTTC	TRBJ2-1	TRBV5-1	TRBD1	NA
CASSARDSANTF	TGTGCCAGCAGTGCGCGGGACAGTGCGAATACCTTC	TRBJ1-2	TRBV6-2/TRBV6-3	TRBD1	NA
CAWSPGQGLNVLTF	TGTGCCTGGAGCCCGGGACAGGGTCTCAACGTCCTGACTTTC	TRBJ2-6	TRBV30	TRBD1	NA
CASSLWSSGNTIYF	TGTGCCAGCAGCTTGTGGAGCTCTGGAAACACCATATATTTT	TRBJ1-3	TRBV5-6	NA	NA
CASRSTGEPNTEAFF	TGTGCCAGCCGTTCGACGGGGGAACCGAACACTGAAGCTTTCTTT	TRBJ1-1	TRBV27	NA	NA
CAIRAGQYSIQYF	TGTGCCATCAGGGCCGGACAGTACAGCATTCAGTACTTC	TRBJ2-4	TRBV10-3	NA	once
CAISAQGMGTGELFF	TGTGCCATCAGTGCACAGGGGATGGGCACCGGGGAGCTGTTTTTT	TRBJ2-2	TRBV10-3	TRBD1	NA
CASSLGGDRAYGYTF	TGTGCCAGCAGCTTGGGTGGGGACAGGGCTTATGGCTACACCTTC	TRBJ1-2	TRBV5-4	TRBD1	once
CASSLVGTGNTGELFF	TGCGCCAGCAGCTTGGTCGGGACAGGGAACACCGGGGAGCTGTTTTTT	TRBJ2-2	TRBV5-1	TRBD1	few
CASSLSDRVIHEQYF	TGTGCCAGCAGTTTAAGTGACAGGGTAATCCACGAGCAGTACTTC	TRBJ2-7	TRBV28	TRBD1	NA
CASSGQGGLETQYF	TGTGCCAGCAGTGGACAGGGGGGACTCGAGACCCAGTACTTC	TRBJ2-5	TRBV2	TRBD1	NA
CASSLNTGTNTIYF	TGTGCCAGCAGTTTAAATACAGGGACAAACACCATATATTTT	TRBJ1-3	TRBV27	NA	NA
CASSVAGGSNQPQHF	TGTGCCAGCAGCGTAGCAGGGGGCAGCAATCAGCCCCAGCATTTT	TRBJ1-5	TRBV9	TRBD1	NA
CSASVSGLDTQYF	TGCAGTGCTAGTGTGTCAGGTTTGGATACGCAGTATTTT	TRBJ2-3	TRBV20-1	NA	NA
CSASTPSGRRGNEQFF	TGCAGTGCTAGTACTCCTAGCGGGAGAAGGGGCAATGAGCAGTTCTTC	TRBJ2-1	TRBV20-1	TRBD2	NA
CASSPLAGVTDTQYF	TGTGCCAGCAGCCCCCTAGCGGGGGTTACAGATACGCAGTATTTT	TRBJ2-3	TRBV7-9	TRBD2	NA
CASSQDPSGTSSETQYF	TGCGCCAGCAGCCAAGATCCCTCTGGGACTAGCTCGGAGACCCAGTACTTC	TRBJ2-5	TRBV4-1	TRBD2	NA
CASSLRGSYQETQYF	TGTGCCAGCAGCTTAAGGGGGTCGTACCAAGAGACCCAGTACTTC	TRBJ2-5	TRBV7-9	NA	NA
CASSPGTGGGTDTQYF	TGTGCCAGCAGCCCTGGGACAGGGGGTGGCACAGATACGCAGTATTTT	TRBJ2-3	TRBV11-2	TRBD1	NA
CASSAGQGASPLHF	TGTGCCAGCAGTGCGGGACAGGGGGCTTCACCCCTCCACTTT	TRBJ1-6	TRBV25-1	TRBD1	NA
CASSFRDRGVGDKKLFF	TGTGCCAGCAGCTTCCGGGACAGGGGCGTCGGAGACAAAAAACTGTTTTTT	TRBJ1-4	TRBV9	TRBD1	NA
CASSQGGQVTGELFF	TGTGCCAGCAGCCAAGGAGGACAGGTGACCGGGGAGCTGTTTTTT	TRBJ2-2	TRBV3-1/TRBV3-2	TRBD1	NA
CASSLIRERTRVEEFF	TGTGCCAGCAGCTTAATCAGGGAGAGGACTAGGGTGGAAGAGTTCTTC	TRBJ2-1	TRBV5-6	TRBD2	NA
CASSSGGAGTDTQYF	TGTGCCAGCAGCTCGGGGGGCGCCGGCACAGATACGCAGTATTTT	TRBJ2-3	TRBV11-3	NA	NA
CAISVTDTSQETQYF	TGTGCCATCAGTGTGACGGACACCTCCCAAGAGACCCAGTACTTC	TRBJ2-5	TRBV10-3	NA	NA
CASSQRGGLAGIIDTQYF	TGTGCCAGCAGCCAACGAGGGGGGCTAGCGGGGATCATAGATACGCAGTATTTT	TRBJ2-3	TRBV4-2	TRBD2	NA
CASSQGDRGGGELFF	TGCGCCAGCAGCCAAGGAGACAGGGGCGGCGGGGAGCTGTTTTTT	TRBJ2-2	TRBV4-1	TRBD1	NA
CASSTPTGGKNIQYF	TGTGCCAGCAGTACTCCGACAGGGGGAAAAAACATTCAGTACTTC	TRBJ2-4	TRBV27	TRBD1	NA